The 27 T cell receptor beta chains in this list originate from one sample, sequenced in a study of Graves' ophthalmopathy and Graves' hyperthyroidism. Amplification of the TCR beta CDR3 regions used RNA transcripts (as template). Investigators did first-round RT-PCR with HTBI primers, then second-round multiplex PCR. TCRdb independently ran MiXCR on the multiplex PCR reads; one entry per CDR3 protein. The table lists around 600,000 distinct CDR3 sequences, about 40% of them singletons. The specimen was peripheral blood. These TCRs come from an adult man with Graves' ophthalmopathy.

This clonotype was detected only a few times. This may stem from a read error, because a much larger clone lies one nucleotide away. This chain connects TRBV5-1 to TRBJ1-6; no firm D call. Germline assignment: CDR1 SGHRS and CDR2 YFSETQ. The CDR3 is 14 residues long. The CDR3 bases are TGCGCCAGCAGCTTAATGGGTTCTAATTCACCCCCCCACTTT. Translated, it gives CASSLMGSNSPPHF.

This clonotype turned up a few times. The V call is TRBV20-1, the J call TRBJ2-5; no definite D call. There are 15 residues in the CDR3. Germline CDR1 reads DFQATT; CDR2 reads SNEGSKA (reference sequence). The ends were cut back, 0 bases at V and 4 bases at J, with 15 bases in the middle. In DNA, the CDR3 is TGCAGTGCTAGAGATAGAGAGGATTTCGGAGAGACCCAGTACTTC. Amino acids: CSARDREDFGETQYF.

In this sample, this clonotype turned up many times. This chain joins TRBV2 and TRBJ1-4; no clear D. V was trimmed by 8 bases and J by 0 bases, leaving 10 bases between them. The V gene's germline CDR1 is SNHLY and CDR2 FYNNEI. The CDR3 totals 14 residues. CDR3 DNA sequence: TGTGCCAGCGAGAGCAGGACAACTAATGAAAAACTGTTTTTT. Amino acid sequence: CASESRTTNEKLFF. The full variable domain, completed using reference TRBV2 and TRBJ1-4, is EPEVTQTPSHQVTQMGQEVILRCVPISNHLYFYWYRQILGQKVEFLVSFYNNEISEKSEIFDDQFSVERPDGSNFTLKIRSTKLEDSAMYFCASESRTTNEKLFFGSGTQLSVL.

This clonotype was found a few times. The chain combines TRBV4-3 with TRBJ2-7; D is perhaps TRBD2 (6 bases). CDR1 and CDR2 from the germline V gene are LGHNA and YSLEER. This CDR3 contains 14 residues. The V end was cut by 7 bases, the J end by 1 base, with 14 bases between. The CDR3 here is CASKDYLSSYEQYF. The DNA of the CDR3 is TGCGCCAGCAAGGACTACCTTTCGTCCTACGAGCAGTACTTC.

This clonotype was found many times. The V gene is TRBV6-2 or TRBV6-3, the J gene TRBJ1-6; tentatively, D is TRBD1 (5 bases). The germline V gene has CDR1 MNHEY and CDR2 SVGEGT. V was shortened by 7 bases and J by 8 bases, with 18 bases between the two germline ends. This CDR3 is built from 15 residues. The CDR3 sequence is CASNWDAPQYSPLHF. CDR3 sequence (DNA): TGTGCCAGCAACTGGGACGCCCCGCAGTATTCACCCCTCCACTTT.

Concerning this clonotype: This may arise from a read error, as a much more abundant clone is one base away. The chain links TRBV10-2 to TRBJ2-2; D perhaps matches TRBD1 (6 bases). The CDR3 totals 13 residues. The germline CDR1 and CDR2 sequences are WSHSY and SAAADI. The CDR3: CVSATGNTGELFF. CDR3 in DNA: TGCGTCAGCGCGACAGGGAACACCGGGGAGCTGTTTTTT.

On this clonotype: Mismatch with germline at one junction end may stem from a read error. The J gene is TRBJ1-1, the V gene TRBV10-3, with D unresolved. CDR1 and CDR2 from the germline V gene are ENHRY and SYGVKD. The CDR3 runs 16 residues. CDR3 bases: TGTGCCAGCAGTGGCCCCGGGAGACTCATGAACACTGAAGCTTTCTTT. As protein: CASSGPGRLMNTEAFF.

This clonotype was observed at least ten times. V is TRBV24-1 and J is TRBJ1-1; D ambiguous. Germline V CDR1 and CDR2: KGHDR, SFDVKD. Trimming shortened V by 3 bases and J by 5 bases, and 9 bases separated the two germline ends. This CDR3 has 13 residues. The CDR3 DNA reads TGTGCCACCAGTGATGAGGGTAGGACTGAAGCTTTCTTT. Its translation: CATSDEGRTEAFF.

This clonotype has a count of ten or more. The rearrangement joins TRBV19 to TRBJ1-5, with D perhaps matching TRBD1 (5 bases). This CDR3 is 14 amino acids long. The germline CDR1 and CDR2 sequences are LNHDA and SQIVND (reference sequence). V was shortened by 5 bases and J by 6 bases, with 14 bases between the two germline ends. CDR3 amino acids: CASSLRGILQPQHF. CDR3 bases: TGTGCCAGTAGTTTGAGGGGAATACTTCAGCCCCAGCATTTT.

The chain has TRBV3-1 and TRBJ1-2, with 7 bases fitting TRBD1. This CDR3 contains 13 residues. J was trimmed by 7 bases and V by 3 bases; bases with no gene match: 5. The germline V gene encodes CDR1 LGHDT and CDR2 YNNKEL (reference sequence). CDR3 nucleotides: TGTGCCAGCAGCCAGGGAGGGGGCTTTGGCTACACCTTC. It specifies CASSQGGGFGYTF.

This clonotype showed up many times. The gene calls are TRBV29-1 and TRBJ2-2; 9 bases are shared with TRBD2. This CDR3 has 15 residues. The germline gives CDR1 SQVTM, CDR2 ANQGSEA. Trimming cost V 1 base and J 6 bases; bases outside gene matches: 6. CDR3 nucleotides: TGCAGCGTTGAAGGGACTAGCGATTCCGCCGGGGAGCTGTTTTTT. As protein: CSVEGTSDSAGELFF.

This clonotype was seen many times. CDR3 in amino acids: CASSSPDTSYEQYF. The CDR3 nucleotides are TGTGCCAGCAGCTCTCCAGACACCTCCTACGAGCAGTACTTC. This chain connects TRBV7-6 to TRBJ2-7; unclear D gene. Germline V gene sequence: CDR1 SGHVS, CDR2 FNYEAQ. The V end was cut by 4 bases, the J end by 0 bases, with 10 bases between. The length of the CDR3 is 14 residues.

The chain joins TRBV2 to TRBJ2-6; the D gene is possibly TRBD2 (5 bases). V lost 8 bases and J lost 4, with 15 bases in between. Germline V CDR1 and CDR2: SNHLY, FYNNEI. CDR3 length: 15 residues. This CDR3 reads CASVAGETGANVLTF. The CDR3 bases are TGTGCCAGCGTTGCGGGTGAGACCGGGGCCAACGTCCTGACTTTC. Full variable domain (missing parts from reference TRBV2 and TRBJ2-6): EPEVTQTPSHQVTQMGQEVILRCVPISNHLYFYWYRQILGQKVEFLVSFYNNEISEKSEIFDDQFSVERPDGSNFTLKIRSTKLEDSAMYFCASVAGETGANVLTFGAGSRLTVL.

This rearrangement joins TRBV29-1 to TRBJ2-5; a possible D gene is TRBD2 (6 bases). Trimming took off 6 bases at V and 4 bases at J, with 12 bases between the two ends. Germline values: CDR1 SQVTM, CDR2 ANQGSEA. This CDR3 is 12 amino acids long. Here the CDR3 DNA reads TGCAGCGTAGGTCCCGGGGGAGAGACCCAGTACTTC. Protein product: CSVGPGGETQYF.

V usage is TRBV30 and J usage is TRBJ1-3; no firm D call. Trimming shortened V by 4 bases and J by 3 bases, and 10 bases separated the two germline ends. The CDR3 sequence is 13 residues long. The germline CDR1 and CDR2 sequences are GTSNPN and SVGIG (reference sequence). CDR3 sequence reads: CAWTGPDGNTIYF. The CDR3 DNA follows: TGTGCCTGGACCGGCCCTGATGGAAACACCATATATTTT.

This chain connects TRBV19 to TRBJ2-5; 12 bases are a match to TRBD2. TRBJ2-1 explains the end of the DNA better; the J call may be wrong. Germline assignment: CDR1 LNHDA and CDR2 SQIVND (reference sequence). The CDR3 has 12 residues. CDR3 residues: CASKTSGREQFF. CDR3 in DNA: TGTGCCAGTAAGACTAGCGGGAGAGAGCAGTTCTTC.

Many counts were recorded for this clonotype. The rearrangement joins TRBV7-9 to TRBJ1-1; D remains unclear. The CDR3 is 13 amino acids. Germline V lookup: CDR1 SEHNR, CDR2 FQNEAQ (reference sequence). Trimming took 5 bases from V and 8 from J, leaving 15 bases between them. The DNA of the CDR3 is TGTGCCAGCAGCCCACTGTCCCTGTCCGAAGCTTTCTTT. Translation: CASSPLSLSEAFF.

This clonotype was detected a few times. The V and J genes are TRBV7-9 and TRBJ1-2, with a weak D call TRBD1 (5 bases). Germline V CDR1 and CDR2: SEHNR, FQNEAQ (reference sequence). The CDR3 is made up of 16 amino acids. V lost 3 bases and J 4 bases, leaving 18 bases between the germline ends. CDR3 in amino acids: CASSFRVRGPVYGYTF. CDR3 nucleotide sequence: TGTGCCAGCAGCTTTAGAGTTCGGGGCCCCGTCTATGGCTACACCTTC. Using reference TRBV7-9 and TRBJ1-2 for the parts outside the CDR3, the full variable domain is DTGVSQNPRHKITKRGQNVTFRCDPISEHNRLYWYRQTLGQGPEFLTYFQNEAQLEKSRLLSDRFSAERPKGSFSTLEIQRTEQGDSAMYLCASSFRVRGPVYGYTFGSGTRLTVV.

This clonotype was observed a handful of times. The chain links TRBV6-5 to TRBJ2-2; no clear D. V was trimmed by 1 base and J by 9 bases, leaving 9 bases between them. The CDR3 is made up of 13 amino acids. CDR1 MNHEY and CDR2 SVGAGI come from the germline V gene. CDR3: CASSYFVGRELFF. CDR3 in DNA: TGTGCCAGCAGTTACTTTGTTGGACGGGAGCTGTTTTTT.

V gene TRBV7-9 combines with J gene TRBJ2-2; D might be TRBD2 (5 bases). Germline CDR1 reads SEHNR; CDR2 reads FQNEAQ (reference sequence). V was pared by 5 bases and J by 5 bases, with 18 bases between. This CDR3 spans 16 amino acids. The CDR3 sequence: CASSPIAPPGTGELFF. CDR3 bases: TGTGCCAGCAGCCCCATAGCGCCCCCGGGGACCGGGGAGCTGTTTTTT.

At least ten counts were recorded for this clonotype. The chain couples TRBV7-8 to TRBJ1-1, with TRBD1 identical over 7 bases. This CDR3 region has 13 residues. V was clipped by 5 bases and J by 1 base; unmatched bases: 1. The germline V gene has CDR1 SGHVS and CDR2 FQNEAQ. CDR3 sequence reads: CASSHRGNTEAFF. CDR3 sequence (DNA): TGTGCCAGCAGCCACAGGGGGAACACTGAAGCTTTCTTT. The full variable domain, in which reference TRBV7-8 and TRBJ1-1 provide the parts outside the CDR3, is GAGVSQSPRYKVAKRGQDVALRCDPISGHVSLFWYQQALGQGPEFLTYFQNEAQLDKSGLPSDRFFAERPEGSVSTLKIQRTQQEDSAVYLCASSHRGNTEAFFGQGTRLTVV.

This clonotype was seen ten or more times. J is TRBJ2-5 and V is TRBV2, with 8 positions matching TRBD2. Germline CDR1 is SNHLY and CDR2 is FYNNEI. Trimming removed 7 bases from V and 6 bases from J; junction bases left unmatched: 13. The CDR3 length is 15 residues. The CDR3 DNA sequence: TGTGCCAGCACCCAGCTACTAGCGGCGGCACAGACCCAGTACTTC. It yields the protein CASTQLLAAAQTQYF. The entire variable domain, with the rest obtained from reference TRBV2 and TRBJ2-5, is as follows: EPEVTQTPSHQVTQMGQEVILRCVPISNHLYFYWYRQILGQKVEFLVSFYNNEISEKSEIFDDQFSVERPDGSNFTLKIRSTKLEDSAMYFCASTQLLAAAQTQYFGPGTRLLVL.

This clonotype was detected ten times or more. The chain joins TRBV20-1 to TRBJ1-4; TRBD1 aligns across 7 bases. Losses at the gene ends were 6 bases for V and 4 bases for J; bases not matched to a gene: 5. This CDR3 has 13 residues. The germline CDR1 and CDR2 sequences are DFQATT and SNEGSKA (reference sequence). The CDR3 loop is CSAQGQINEKLFF. In DNA form, the CDR3 reads TGCAGTGCGCAGGGACAGATTAATGAAAAACTGTTTTTT.

A few counts support this clonotype. The genes are TRBV9 and TRBJ2-2; 7 nucleotides align to TRBD2. J lost 3 bases, V lost 0 bases, and 5 bases had no gene match. The germline V gene has CDR1 SGDLS and CDR2 YYNGEE. The CDR3 totals 16 residues. The CDR3 here is CASSVAAGSDTGELFF. The CDR3 DNA follows: TGTGCCAGCAGCGTAGCAGCGGGATCCGACACCGGGGAGCTGTTTTTT.

As to this clonotype: This may be a read error: a much more frequent sequence differs by one nucleotide. V and J are TRBV9 and TRBJ2-7; no reliable D call. This CDR3 is 15 amino acids long. From germline, CDR1 is SGDLS and CDR2 YYNGEE. Trimming removed 1 base from V and 7 bases from J, with 18 bases in between. The CDR3 DNA reads as TGTGCCAGCAGCGTATTTTCGATAGGGATGGGGGAGCAGTACTTC. Residues: CASSVFSIGMGEQYF.

This clonotype showed up many times. V is TRBV7-3 and J is TRBJ1-1; D is uncertain. CDR1 is SGHTA, CDR2 FQGTGA, per germline. CDR3 size: 14 residues. Trimming took 5 bases from V and 4 from J, leaving 14 bases between them. The CDR3 coding sequence is TGTGCCAGCAGCCCCCTGGGCCAAAGCACTGAAGCTTTCTTT. Translated: CASSPLGQSTEAFF.

The genes are TRBV6-6 and TRBJ2-5; D call uncertain. This CDR3 is 16 amino acids long. Germline CDR1 reads MNHNY; CDR2 reads SVGAGI (reference sequence). V lost 1 base and J lost 2, with 14 bases in between. The CDR3 here is CASSYLDRWGQETQYF. CDR3 coding DNA: TGTGCCAGCAGTTACTTGGACCGCTGGGGACAAGAGACCCAGTACTTC.